This T cell receptor beta chain was captured in a study of T cells in Graves' hyperthyroidism and ophthalmopathy. Points from the study as a whole: The majority of expanded thyroid clonotypes above 0.001 also appeared in blood. Onset of ophthalmopathy came a median approximately 6 months after the model predicted it.

Regions amplified from RNA transcripts were the TCR beta CDR3 regions. First-round RT-PCR targeting the TCR CDR3 was performed with the HTBI primer set. TCRdb passed the multiplex PCR reads through MiXCR, listing each CDR3 protein once. The sample shows about 570,000 distinct CDR3 sequences, around 42% of them seen only once. There are many counts of this clonotype. Its antigen is unknown. The CDR3 loop spans 17 amino acids. Germline CDR1 SEHNR, CDR2 FQNEAQ (reference sequence). V shed 5 bases, J shed 1 base, and the junction held 8 bases outside the gene matches. Not enrolled were patients with uncontrolled infection, other autoimmune disease, pregnancy or lactation. Clinical symptoms, serum thyroxine and TRAb, thyroid ultrasound and orbital computed tomography were used for the diagnoses.

This TCR came from an adult woman with Graves' disease, either hyperthyroidism or ophthalmopathy (not recorded which). This rearrangement joins TRBV7-9 to TRBJ2-2; 9 nucleotides agree with TRBD2. Material for sequencing was peripheral blood or thyroid tissue (not recorded which). The CDR3: CASSRSLAGLNTGELFF. CDR3 DNA sequence: TGTGCCAGCAGCCGATCTCTAGCGGGATTGAACACCGGGGAGCTGTTTTTT.